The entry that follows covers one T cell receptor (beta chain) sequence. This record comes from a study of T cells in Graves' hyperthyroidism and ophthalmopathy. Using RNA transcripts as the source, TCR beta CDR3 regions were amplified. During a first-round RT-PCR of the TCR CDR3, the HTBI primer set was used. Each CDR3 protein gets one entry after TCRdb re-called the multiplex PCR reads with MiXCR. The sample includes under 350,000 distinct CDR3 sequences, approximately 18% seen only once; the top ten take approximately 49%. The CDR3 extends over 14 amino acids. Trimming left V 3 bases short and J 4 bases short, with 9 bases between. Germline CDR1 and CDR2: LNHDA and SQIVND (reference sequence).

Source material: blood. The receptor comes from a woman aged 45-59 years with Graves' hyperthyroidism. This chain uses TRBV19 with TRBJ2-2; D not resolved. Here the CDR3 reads CASSIGVFTGELFF. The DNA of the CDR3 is TGTGCCAGTAGTATCGGCGTTTTCACCGGGGAGCTGTTTTTT.